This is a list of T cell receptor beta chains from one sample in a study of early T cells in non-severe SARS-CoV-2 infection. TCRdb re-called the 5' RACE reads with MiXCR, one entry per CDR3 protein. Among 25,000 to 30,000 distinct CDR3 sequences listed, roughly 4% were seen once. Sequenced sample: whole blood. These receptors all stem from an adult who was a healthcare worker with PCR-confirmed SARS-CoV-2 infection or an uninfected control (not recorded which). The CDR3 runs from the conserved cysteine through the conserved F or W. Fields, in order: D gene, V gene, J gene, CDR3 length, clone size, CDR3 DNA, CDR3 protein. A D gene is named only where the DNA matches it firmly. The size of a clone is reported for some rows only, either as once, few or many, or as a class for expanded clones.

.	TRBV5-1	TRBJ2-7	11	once	TGCGCCAGCCGGACGGCCTACGAGCAGTACTTC	CASRTAYEQYF
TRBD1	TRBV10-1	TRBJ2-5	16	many	TGCGCCAGCCCGAAACCCTACAGGGGGGAACTAGGAACCCAGTACTTC	CASPKPYRGELGTQYF
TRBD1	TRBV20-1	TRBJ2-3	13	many	TGCAGTTCCGGGACAGGGAGGAGGGATACGCAGTATTTT	CSSGTGRRDTQYF
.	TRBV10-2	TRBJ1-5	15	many	TGCGCCAGCAGTGAGGGTTCTTATAGCAATCAGCCCCAGCATTTT	CASSEGSYSNQPQHF
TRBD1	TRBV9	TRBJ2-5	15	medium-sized	TGTGCCACTAATACAGGGGATTACCCTGAAGAGACCCAGTACTTC	CATNTGDYPEETQYF
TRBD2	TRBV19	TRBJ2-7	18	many	TGTGCCAGTAGCCAATCTAGCGGGAGGACCCCTCCCCTGAACGAGCAGTACTTC	CASSQSSGRTPPLNEQYF
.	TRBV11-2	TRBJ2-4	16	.	TGTGCCAGCAGCTTACCGGGACTCAGGGCGGGGAACATTCAGTACTTC	CASSLPGLRAGNIQYF
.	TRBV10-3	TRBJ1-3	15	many	TGTGCCATCAGGGACAGTGTCATCTCTGGAAACACCATATATTTT	CAIRDSVISGNTIYF
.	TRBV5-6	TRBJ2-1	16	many	TGTGCCAGCAGCCCTCCTTGGGCAATACTTAACAATGAGCAGTTCTTC	CASSPPWAILNNEQFF
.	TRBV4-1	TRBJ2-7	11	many	TGCGCCAGCAGCCAGACGGGCGAGCAGTACTTC	CASSQTGEQYF
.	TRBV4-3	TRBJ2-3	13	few	TGCGCCAGCAGCCAAGATAGTCGAGATACGCAGTATTTT	CASSQDSRDTQYF
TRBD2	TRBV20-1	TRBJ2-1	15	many	TGCAGTGCTCCCCGGACTAGCGGGATATACAATGAGCAGTTCTTC	CSAPRTSGIYNEQFF
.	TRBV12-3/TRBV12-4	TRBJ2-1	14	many	TGTGCCTCATGTAAGACTACAACGTGGGATGAGCAGTTCTTC	CASCKTTTWDEQFF
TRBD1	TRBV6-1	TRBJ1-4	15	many	TGTGCCAGCAGAAATTCCGGGACAGGGAATGAAAAACTGTTTTTT	CASRNSGTGNEKLFF
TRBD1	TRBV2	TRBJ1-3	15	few	TGTGCCAGCAGTGAGGGACAGGTTCTTGGAAACACCATATATTTT	CASSEGQVLGNTIYF
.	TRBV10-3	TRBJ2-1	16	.	TGTGCCATCAGTGAGGAAGATTATTGGGCCTACAATGAGCAGTTCTTC	CAISEEDYWAYNEQFF